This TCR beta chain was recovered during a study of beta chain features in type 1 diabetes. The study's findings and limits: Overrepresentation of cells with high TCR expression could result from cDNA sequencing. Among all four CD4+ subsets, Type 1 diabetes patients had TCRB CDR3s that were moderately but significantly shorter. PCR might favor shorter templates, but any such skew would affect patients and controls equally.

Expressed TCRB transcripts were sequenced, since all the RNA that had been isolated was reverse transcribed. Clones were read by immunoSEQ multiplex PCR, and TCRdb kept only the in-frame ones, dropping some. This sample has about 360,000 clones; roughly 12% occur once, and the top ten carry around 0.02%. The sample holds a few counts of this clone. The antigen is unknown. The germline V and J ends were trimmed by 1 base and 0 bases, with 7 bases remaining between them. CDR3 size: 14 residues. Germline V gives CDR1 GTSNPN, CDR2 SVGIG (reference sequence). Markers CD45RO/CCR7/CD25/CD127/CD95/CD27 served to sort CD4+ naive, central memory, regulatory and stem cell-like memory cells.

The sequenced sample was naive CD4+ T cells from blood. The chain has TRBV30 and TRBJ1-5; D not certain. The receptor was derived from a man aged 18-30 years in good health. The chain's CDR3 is CAWSEQNSNQPQHF. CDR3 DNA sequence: TGTGCCTGGAGTGAACAGAATAGCAATCAGCCCCAGCATTTT.